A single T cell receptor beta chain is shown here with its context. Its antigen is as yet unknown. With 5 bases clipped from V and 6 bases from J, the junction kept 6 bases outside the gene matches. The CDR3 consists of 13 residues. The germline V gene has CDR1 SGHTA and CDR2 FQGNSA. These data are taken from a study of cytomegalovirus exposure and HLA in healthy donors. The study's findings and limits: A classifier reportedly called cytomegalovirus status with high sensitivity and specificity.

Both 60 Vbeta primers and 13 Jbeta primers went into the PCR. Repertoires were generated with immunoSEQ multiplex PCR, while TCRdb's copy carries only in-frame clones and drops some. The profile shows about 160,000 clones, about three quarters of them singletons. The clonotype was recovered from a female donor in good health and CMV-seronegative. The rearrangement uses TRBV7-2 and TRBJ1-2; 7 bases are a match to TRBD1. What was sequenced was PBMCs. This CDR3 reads CASSPQDRNGYTF. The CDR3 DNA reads TGTGCCAGCAGCCCCCAGGACAGGAATGGCTACACCTTC.